The 23 T cell receptor beta chains below all came from one sample that was sequenced in a study of regulatory T cells in long-lasting Graves disease. Time point meaning: newly diagnosed GD, antithyroid drugs for less than 3 months. RNA from PBMCs was the source of the TCR library. The authors built TCR beta libraries using iRepertoire HTBI primers and Arm-PCR of CDR3 regions. TCRdb reanalysed the multiplex PCR reads using MiXCR and keeps one entry per CDR3 protein. The sample carries a few hundred thousand distinct CDR3 sequences, about a sixth recorded once. These data were also reused for a study on T cells in Graves' hyperthyroidism and ophthalmopathy.

Sequences were derived from peripheral blood mononuclear cells (PBMCs), sampled at new diagnosis, from a patient treated with antithyroid drugs. The source is a man in his forties with Graves disease.

This clonotype showed up many times. The CDR3 DNA is TGTGCCAGCAGCTTGGTTTTCGAGGATGAGCAGTTCTTC. Amino acids: CASSLVFEDEQFF. The V call is TRBV7-2, the J call TRBJ2-1, with D unresolved. This CDR3 has 13 amino acids. Trimming removed 3 bases at V and 8 bases at J, with 11 bases between. Per germline, CDR1 SGHTA and CDR2 FQGNSA.

This clonotype showed up many times. This rearrangement joins TRBV18 to TRBJ2-7, with a possible D match to TRBD2 (5 bases). From germline, CDR1 is KGHSH and CDR2 LQKENI. The CDR3 loop spans 14 amino acids. The V end was cut by 2 bases, the J end by 7 bases, with 15 bases between. CDR3 residues: CASSPGPLEKEQYF. The CDR3 region has the DNA TGTGCCAGCTCACCAGGCCCACTAGAGAAGGAGCAGTACTTC.

In the case of this clonotype: A much bigger clone sits one base away, suggesting this may be a read error. The rearrangement links TRBV7-2 to TRBJ1-5; D not resolved. The CDR3 covers 14 residues. Germline V gene lookup returns CDR1 SGHTA and CDR2 FQGNSA. In nucleotides, the CDR3 is TGTGCCAGCAGCCTGCTTTATTCCAATCAGCCCCGGCATTTT. Translating gives CASSLLYSNQPRHF.

Ten or more counts support this clonotype. The CDR3 protein is CASSLTREGSGYTF. The CDR3 DNA is TGTGCCAGCAGCTTAACTCGCGAAGGGAGTGGCTACACCTTC. The chain employs TRBV7-3 and TRBJ1-2, with D hard to call. Trimming left V 0 bases short and J 7 bases short, with 12 bases between. The V gene's germline CDR1 is SGHTA and CDR2 FQGTGA. The CDR3 consists of 14 residues.

Notes on this clonotype: A far larger clone is a single base away, which makes a read error likely. This CDR3 reads CAWSVNVEAFF. In DNA, the CDR3 is TGTGCCTGGAGTGTCAATGTGGAAGCTTTCTTT. This sequence joins TRBV30 and TRBJ2-3; D is unclear. The J call is in doubt because the DNA end fits TRBJ1-1 better. The germline gives CDR1 GTSNPN, CDR2 SVGIG (reference sequence). The CDR3 runs to 11 residues.

At least ten counts were recorded for this clonotype. V and J are TRBV2 and TRBJ1-6, with a tentative D call TRBD1 (5 bases). Germline V gene data show CDR1 as SNHLY and CDR2 as FYNNEI. This CDR3 is 16 amino acids long. V was trimmed by 1 base and J by 9 bases, leaving 16 bases between them. DNA of the CDR3: TGTGCCAGCAGTGAAGGGGGACCGTTTAAGGGTTCACCCCTCCACTTT. It is translated as CASSEGGPFKGSPLHF.

The chain couples TRBV6-5 to TRBJ1-6; 7 nucleotides align to TRBD1. The J segment lost 9 bases and the V segment lost 2 bases, leaving 13 bases of the junction unmatched. The CDR3 length is 17 residues. Germline V gene data show CDR1 as MNHEY and CDR2 as SVGAGI. CDR3 region: CASSYGDRRIPISPLHF. In nucleotides, the CDR3 is TGTGCCAGCAGTTACGGGGACAGACGGATTCCTATTTCACCCCTCCACTTT.

Only a few counts were recorded for this clonotype. The chain uses TRBV20-1 and TRBJ2-7, with 14 positions matching TRBD2. The germline V gene encodes CDR1 DFQATT and CDR2 SNEGSKA (reference sequence). This CDR3 comprises 16 residues. J gave up 6 bases and V 6 bases, and 13 bases lay outside the gene matches. CDR3 amino acids: CSALAIRLAGGTEQYF. In DNA, the CDR3 is TGCAGTGCGCTAGCCATTCGACTAGCGGGGGGGACCGAGCAGTACTTC.

This clonotype was detected a few times. The V call is TRBV6-1, the J call TRBJ2-1, with TRBD1 matching 9 bases. Germline lookup yields CDR1 MNHNS and CDR2 SASEGT. The junction had 7 bases not matched to a gene; V was cut back by 6 bases and J by 1 base. The CDR3 has 16 residues. The CDR3 DNA follows: TGTGCCAGCAGACCGATCGACAGGGGGTCCTACAATGAGCAGTTCTTC. It is translated as CASRPIDRGSYNEQFF.

This clonotype was counted at least ten times. This chain's CDR3 is CSARDLAGGLLTGELFF. For the CDR3, the DNA is TGCAGTGCTAGAGATCTGGCGGGGGGGCTTCTGACCGGGGAGCTGTTTTTT. J is TRBJ2-2 and V is TRBV20-1; TRBD2 matches 9 bases. CDR3 length: 17 residues. Germline assignment: CDR1 DFQATT and CDR2 SNEGSKA (reference sequence). The V segment lost 0 bases and the J segment 5 bases; nucleotides outside the gene matches: 10.

In the case of this clonotype: This likely traces to a read error, being one base from a far larger clone. The genes are TRBV9 and TRBJ2-5; 9 bases align to TRBD2. V gave up 10 bases and J gave up 4 bases; unmatched junction bases: 20. From germline, CDR1 is SGDLS and CDR2 YYNGEE. There are 17 residues in the CDR3. The CDR3 DNA follows: TGTGCCGCCAGTGATTTGCGGGAGGGGGATGGACGAGAGACCCAGTACTTC. It is translated as CAASDLREGDGRETQYF.

V and J are TRBV2 and TRBJ2-1, with 8 positions matching TRBD1. V trimming: 1 base; J trimming: 7 bases; junction bases outside the gene matches: 3. The CDR3 totals 14 residues. CDR1 and CDR2 from the germline V gene are SNHLY and FYNNEI. The CDR3 DNA reads as TGTGCCAGCAGTGAAGACGACAGGGGAAATGAGCAGTTCTTC. As protein: CASSEDDRGNEQFF.

This clonotype was seen at least ten times. The genes are TRBV4-3 and TRBJ1-4, with D possibly TRBD1 on 6 matching bases. The germline CDR1 and CDR2 sequences are LGHNA and YSLEER. V lost 6 bases, J lost 0 bases, and 20 bases lay in between. The CDR3 length is 18 residues. CDR3 coding DNA: TGCGCCAGCAGACGGGACATAACAACGGGCGCAACTAATGAAAAACTGTTTTTT. Its translation is CASRRDITTGATNEKLFF.

This clonotype was found many times. V gene TRBV18 combines with J gene TRBJ1-2; D is unresolved. Trimming shortened V by 6 bases and J by 0 bases, and 11 bases separated the two germline ends. Germline V lookup: CDR1 KGHSH, CDR2 LQKENI. The CDR3 sequence is 14 residues long. In DNA form, the CDR3 reads TGTGCCAGCTCCGGACGGACGTCTAACTATGGCTACACCTTC. It yields the protein CASSGRTSNYGYTF.

This clonotype has a count of ten or more. V usage is TRBV7-2 and J usage is TRBJ1-2; D unclear. Trimming removed 0 bases from V and 8 bases from J, with 16 bases in between. The CDR3 is made up of 15 amino acids. The germline V gene has CDR1 SGHTA and CDR2 FQGNSA. As DNA, the CDR3 is TGTGCCAGCAGCTTAGCGTTCGGCGGACTCGGCGGCTACACCTTC. This translates into CASSLAFGGLGGYTF.

V gene TRBV29-1 combines with J gene TRBJ2-7; D might be TRBD2 (7 bases). Per the germline V gene, CDR1 is SQVTM and CDR2 is ANQGSEA. Deletions cut 3 bases from V and 0 bases from J, with 9 bases between. This CDR3 spans 13 amino acids. This CDR3 is CSVDGGASYEQYF. DNA for the CDR3: TGCAGCGTTGATGGGGGGGCCTCCTACGAGCAGTACTTC.

The genes are TRBV25-1 and TRBJ2-3, with D possibly TRBD1 on 6 matching bases. Germline values: CDR1 MGHDK, CDR2 SYGVNS. Trimming pared 6 bases from V and 2 bases from J, leaving 15 bases between. This CDR3 region has 15 residues. Written as DNA, the CDR3 is TGTGCCAGCAGCATCTCGTGGGGGCCCACAGATACGCAGTATTTT. Protein sequence: CASSISWGPTDTQYF.

This clonotype showed up many times. This chain joins TRBV27 and TRBJ2-3, with TRBD2 matching 11 bases. Germline V CDR1 and CDR2: MNHEY, SMNVEV (reference sequence). The CDR3 spans 15 residues. V was clipped by 5 bases and J by 3 bases; unmatched bases: 4. DNA for the CDR3: TGTGCCAGCAGTACCCGGACTAGCGGGACAGATACGCAGTATTTT. Amino acids: CASSTRTSGTDTQYF.

This clonotype was seen repeatedly, ten times or more. V is TRBV7-9 and J is TRBJ2-2, with D possibly TRBD2 on 6 matching bases. CDR3 size: 12 residues. Germline V gene data show CDR1 as SEHNR and CDR2 as FQNEAQ (reference sequence). With 6 bases removed from V and 7 bases from J, the gap between germline ends came to 9 bases. The CDR3 protein is CASSQAGGELFF. The CDR3 DNA reads as TGTGCCAGCAGTCAAGCGGGCGGGGAGCTGTTTTTT. Together with reference TRBV7-9 and TRBJ2-2, the CDR3 gives the full variable domain: DTGVSQNPRHKITKRGQNVTFRCDPISEHNRLYWYRQTLGQGPEFLTYFQNEAQLEKSRLLSDRFSAERPKGSFSTLEIQRTEQGDSAMYLCASSQAGGELFFGEGSRLTVL.

Details on this clonotype: This sequence may be a read error, since a much larger clone differs from it by one base. CDR3 residues: CASSIAGEQGTQYF. The DNA of the CDR3 is TGTGCCAGCAGCATAGCGGGGGAACAAGGGACCCAGTACTTC. The chain couples TRBV7-9 to TRBJ2-1, with TRBD2 matching over 9 bases. The J call may be in error: the DNA end matches TRBJ2-5 better. This CDR3 has 14 residues. Germline V gene lookup returns CDR1 SEHNR and CDR2 FQNEAQ (reference sequence).

This clonotype came up many times. This sequence joins TRBV9 and TRBJ2-2; D ambiguous. The CDR3 length is 14 residues. Between the trimmed V and J ends, which lost 6 bases and 1 base, there was a span of 10 bases. Germline loops: CDR1 SGDLS, CDR2 YYNGEE. The CDR3 nucleotides are TGTGCCAGCAACCCTTGGGGGAACACCGGGGAGCTGTTTTTT. This codes for CASNPWGNTGELFF.

With respect to this clonotype: One junction end disagrees with the germline gene, perhaps due to a read error. V is TRBV12-3 or TRBV12-4 and J is TRBJ2-3; no clear D gene. The CDR3 length is 12 residues. CDR3 DNA: TGTGTCAGCAGCTCCAGCACAGATACGCAGTATTTT. Its translation: CVSSSSTDTQYF.

This rearrangement joins TRBV5-4 to TRBJ2-1; perhaps TRBD1 as D (5 bases). There are 12 residues in the CDR3. Germline loops: CDR1 SGHNT, CDR2 YYREEE (reference sequence). The V and J ends lost 5 bases and 6 bases respectively, with 9 bases between them. CDR3 sequence: CASRVQGNEQFF. CDR3 in DNA: TGTGCCAGCAGGGTTCAGGGCAATGAGCAGTTCTTC.